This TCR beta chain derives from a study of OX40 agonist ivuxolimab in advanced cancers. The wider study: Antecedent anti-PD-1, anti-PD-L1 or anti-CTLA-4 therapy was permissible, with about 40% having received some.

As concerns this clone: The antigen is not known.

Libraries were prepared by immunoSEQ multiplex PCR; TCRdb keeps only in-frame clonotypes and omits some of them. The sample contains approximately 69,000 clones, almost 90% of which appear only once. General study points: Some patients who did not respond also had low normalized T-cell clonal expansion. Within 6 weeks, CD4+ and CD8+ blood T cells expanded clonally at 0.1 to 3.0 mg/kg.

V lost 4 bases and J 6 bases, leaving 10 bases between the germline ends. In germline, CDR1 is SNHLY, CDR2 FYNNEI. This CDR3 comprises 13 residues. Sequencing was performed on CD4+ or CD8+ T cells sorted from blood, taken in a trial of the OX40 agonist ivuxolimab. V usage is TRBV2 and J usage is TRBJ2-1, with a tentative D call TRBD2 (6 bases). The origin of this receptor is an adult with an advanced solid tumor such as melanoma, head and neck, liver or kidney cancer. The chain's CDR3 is CASSVGSFNEQFF. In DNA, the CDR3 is TGTGCCAGCAGTGTCGGGAGTTTCAATGAGCAGTTCTTC. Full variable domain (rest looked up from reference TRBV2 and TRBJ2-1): EPEVTQTPSHQVTQMGQEVILRCVPISNHLYFYWYRQILGQKVEFLVSFYNNEISEKSEIFDDQFSVERPDGSNFTLKIRSTKLEDSAMYFCASSVGSFNEQFFGPGTRLTVL.